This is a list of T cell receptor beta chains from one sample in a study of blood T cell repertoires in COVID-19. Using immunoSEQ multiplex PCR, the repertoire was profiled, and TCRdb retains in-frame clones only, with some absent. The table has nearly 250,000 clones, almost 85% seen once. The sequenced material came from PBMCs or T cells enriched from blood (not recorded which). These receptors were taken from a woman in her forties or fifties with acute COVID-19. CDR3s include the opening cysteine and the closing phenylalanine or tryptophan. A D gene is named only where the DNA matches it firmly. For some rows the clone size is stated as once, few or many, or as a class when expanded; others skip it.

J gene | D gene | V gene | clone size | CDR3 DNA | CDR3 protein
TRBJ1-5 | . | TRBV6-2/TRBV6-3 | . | TGTGCCAGCAGTACTGCTTTGCAGGGGAATCAGCCCCAGCATTTT | CASSTALQGNQPQHF
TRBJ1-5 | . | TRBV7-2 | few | TGTGCCAGCAGCTTAGCGTCCGGGACAAGGGCAAGTAAGCCCCAGCATTTT | CASSLASGTRASKPQHF
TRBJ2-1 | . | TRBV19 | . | TGTGCCAGTAGTATAAATAGACTAAATGAGCAGTTCTTC | CASSINRLNEQFF
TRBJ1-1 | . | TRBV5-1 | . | TGCGCCAGCAGCTTGCGTGGAGGGGACACTGAAGCTTTCTTT | CASSLRGGDTEAFF
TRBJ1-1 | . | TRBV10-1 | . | TGCGCCAGCAGCCCCAACAGCAACACTGAAGCTTTCTTT | CASSPNSNTEAFF
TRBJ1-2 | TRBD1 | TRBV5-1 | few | TGCGCCAGCAGGGATGGACAGGGAAACTATGGCTACACCTTC | CASRDGQGNYGYTF
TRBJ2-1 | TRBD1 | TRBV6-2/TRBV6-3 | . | TGTGCCAGCAGCTATCCTGTGGGACAGATAAACAATGAGCAGTTCTTC | CASSYPVGQINNEQFF
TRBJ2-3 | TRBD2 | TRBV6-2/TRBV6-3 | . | TGTGCCAGCAGTTACCCTTCAAGGACTAGCGGGGATCCTAGCACAGATACGCAGTATTTT | CASSYPSRTSGDPSTDTQYF
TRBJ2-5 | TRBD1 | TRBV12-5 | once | TGTGCTAGTGGTTTGGGACAGGGGTACCAAGAGACCCAGTACTTC | CASGLGQGYQETQYF
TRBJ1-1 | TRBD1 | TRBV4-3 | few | TGCGCCAGCAGCCGTGGGACAGCCGTTATGAACACTGAAGCTTTCTTT | CASSRGTAVMNTEAFF
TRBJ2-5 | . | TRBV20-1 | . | TGCAGTGCTAGTGGGATGGGAGGAGAGACCCAGTACTTC | CSASGMGGETQYF
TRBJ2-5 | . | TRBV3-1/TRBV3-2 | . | TGTGCCAGCACCTTGACAGGGAGGCATGAGACCCAGTACTTC | CASTLTGRHETQYF
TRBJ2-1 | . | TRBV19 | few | TGTGCCAGTAGCGCCGGGAGAGGATCTAGTGAGCAGTTCTTC | CASSAGRGSSEQFF
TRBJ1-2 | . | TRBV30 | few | TGTGCCTGGAGAAGGTGGGGTCAGGGAAACTATGGCTACACCTTC | CAWRRWGQGNYGYTF
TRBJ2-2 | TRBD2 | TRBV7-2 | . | TGTGCCAGCAGCCTCTTTAGCGGGGGTGGGACCGGGGAGCTGTTTTTT | CASSLFSGGGTGELFF
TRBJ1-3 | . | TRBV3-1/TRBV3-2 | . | TGTGCCAGCAGCCAAGCGGTGATCTCTGGAAACACCATATATTTT | CASSQAVISGNTIYF
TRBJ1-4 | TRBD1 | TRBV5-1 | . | TGCGCCAGCAGCCGGACAGGGATTAATGAAAAACTGTTTTTT | CASSRTGINEKLFF
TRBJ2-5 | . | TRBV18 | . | TGTGCCAGCTCACCTCTCCCAGGGACACCCCCTATGGCCCAAGAGACCCAGTACTTC | CASSPLPGTPPMAQETQYF
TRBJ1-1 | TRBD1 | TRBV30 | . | TGTGCCTGGTCAGGACAGGGAGGTCCGGCTTTCTTT | CAWSGQGGPAFF
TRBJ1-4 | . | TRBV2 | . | TGTGCCAGCATGGGCTTTCTAAACGGGGATAATGAAAAACTGTTTTTT | CASMGFLNGDNEKLFF
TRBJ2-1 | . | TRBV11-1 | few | TGTGCCAGCAGCCTGAGGAGGCAGACCTACAATGAGCAGTTCTTC | CASSLRRQTYNEQFF
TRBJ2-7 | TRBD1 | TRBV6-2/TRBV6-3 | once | TGTGCCAGCAGTGACGACAGGGACGCCTACGAGCAGTACTTC | CASSDDRDAYEQYF
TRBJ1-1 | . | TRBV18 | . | TGTGCCAGCTCACCTCCCCCGGGGAACACTGAAGCTTTCTTT | CASSPPPGNTEAFF
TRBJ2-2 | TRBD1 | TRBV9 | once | TGTGCCAGCAGCGTGGGGACAGGGGCCAACACCGGGGAGCTGTTTTTT | CASSVGTGANTGELFF
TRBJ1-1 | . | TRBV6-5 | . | TGTGCCAGCATCTCCCCGGGGGGCGGCACTGAAGCTTTCTTT | CASISPGGGTEAFF
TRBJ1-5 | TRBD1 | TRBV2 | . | TGTGCCAGCAGGGCAACAGGGGCGAATCAGCCCCAGCATTTT | CASRATGANQPQHF
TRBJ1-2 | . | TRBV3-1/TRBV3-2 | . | TGTGCCAGCAGCCAAGGGGGAGGTTATGGCTACACCTTC | CASSQGGGYGYTF
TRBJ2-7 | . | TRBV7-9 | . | TGTGCCAGCAGCCCGCAGGACTACGAGCAGTACTTC | CASSPQDYEQYF
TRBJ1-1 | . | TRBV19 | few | TGTGCCAGTAGTTACGGGCCCACAGGTATCACTGAAGCTTTCTTT | CASSYGPTGITEAFF
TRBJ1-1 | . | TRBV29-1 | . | TGCAGCGTAGACACACTGGGACACATGAACACTGAAGCTTTCTTT | CSVDTLGHMNTEAFF
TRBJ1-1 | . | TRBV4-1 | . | TGCGCCAGCAGCCAAGATTCGAGTCACACTGAAGCTTTCTTT | CASSQDSSHTEAFF
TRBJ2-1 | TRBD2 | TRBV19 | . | TGTGCCAGTAGTATGCGGCGGGAGGACAATGAGCAGTTCTTC | CASSMRREDNEQFF
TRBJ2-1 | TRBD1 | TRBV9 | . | TGTGCCAGCAGCGTAGGGGGGACAGGTAACTACAATGAGCAGTTCTTC | CASSVGGTGNYNEQFF
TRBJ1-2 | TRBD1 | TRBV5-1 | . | TGCGCCAGCAGCCCGTATGACAGGGACAACTATGGCTACACCTTC | CASSPYDRDNYGYTF
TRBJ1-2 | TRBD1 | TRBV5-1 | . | TGCGCCAGCAGCGGGACAGGGCTTAACTATGGCTACACCTTC | CASSGTGLNYGYTF
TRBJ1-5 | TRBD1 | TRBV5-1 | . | TGCGCCAGCAGCTTGGGGCAGGGGGCCAGTCAGCCCCAGCATTTT | CASSLGQGASQPQHF
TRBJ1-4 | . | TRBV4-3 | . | TGCGCCAGCAGCCAATCCGATGAAAAACTGTTTTTT | CASSQSDEKLFF
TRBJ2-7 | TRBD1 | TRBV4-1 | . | TGCGCCAGCAGCCAAGACTCCTGGACAGGGCCTGGCGCCGAGCAGTACTTC | CASSQDSWTGPGAEQYF
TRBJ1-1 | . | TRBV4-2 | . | TGTGCCAGCAGCCAAGGGGGGGGGTTTCCTGAAGCTTTCTTT | CASSQGGGFPEAFF
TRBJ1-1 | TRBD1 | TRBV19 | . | TGTGCCAGTAGTACTGGACAGGAGTACACTGAAGCTTTCTTT | CASSTGQEYTEAFF
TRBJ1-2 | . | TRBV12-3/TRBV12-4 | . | TGTGCCAGCAGTCCACGCGGGGGCTATGGCTACACCTTC | CASSPRGGYGYTF
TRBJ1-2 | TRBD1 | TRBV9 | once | TGTGCCAGCAGCGCCGGGGACAGCGCAATTAACTATGGCTACACCTTC | CASSAGDSAINYGYTF
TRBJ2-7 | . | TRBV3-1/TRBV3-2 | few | TGTGCCAGCAGCCCAGGGACTCACCAGAGTAACCCGACGGGGGAGCAGTACTTC | CASSPGTHQSNPTGEQYF
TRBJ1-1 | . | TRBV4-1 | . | TGCGCCAGCAGCCAAGACAGGGCCAACACTGAAGCTTTCTTT | CASSQDRANTEAFF